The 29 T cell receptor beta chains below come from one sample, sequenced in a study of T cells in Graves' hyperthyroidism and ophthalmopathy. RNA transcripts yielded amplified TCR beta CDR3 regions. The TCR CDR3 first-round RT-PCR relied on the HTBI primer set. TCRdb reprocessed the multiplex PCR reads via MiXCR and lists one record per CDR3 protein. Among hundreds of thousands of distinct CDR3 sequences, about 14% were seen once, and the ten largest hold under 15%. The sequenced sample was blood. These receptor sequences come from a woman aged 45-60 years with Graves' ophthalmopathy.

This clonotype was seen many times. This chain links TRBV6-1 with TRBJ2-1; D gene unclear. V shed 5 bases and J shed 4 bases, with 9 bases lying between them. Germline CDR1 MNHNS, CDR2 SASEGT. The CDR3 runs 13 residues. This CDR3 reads CASSYQEYNEQFF. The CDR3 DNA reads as TGTGCCAGCAGTTATCAGGAGTACAATGAGCAGTTCTTC.

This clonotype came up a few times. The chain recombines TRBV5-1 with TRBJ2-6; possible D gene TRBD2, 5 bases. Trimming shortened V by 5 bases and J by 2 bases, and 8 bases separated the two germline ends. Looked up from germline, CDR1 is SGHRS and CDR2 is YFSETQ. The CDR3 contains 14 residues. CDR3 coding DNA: TGCGCCAGCAGTTGGGGAGCTGGGGCCAACGTCCTGACTTTC. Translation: CASSWGAGANVLTF.

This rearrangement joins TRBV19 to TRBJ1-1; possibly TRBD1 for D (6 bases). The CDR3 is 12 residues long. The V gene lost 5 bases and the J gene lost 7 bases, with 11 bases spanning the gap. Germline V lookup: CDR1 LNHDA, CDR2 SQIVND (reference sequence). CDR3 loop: CASSLNRDEAFF. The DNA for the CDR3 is TGTGCCAGTAGTCTCAACAGGGATGAAGCTTTCTTT.

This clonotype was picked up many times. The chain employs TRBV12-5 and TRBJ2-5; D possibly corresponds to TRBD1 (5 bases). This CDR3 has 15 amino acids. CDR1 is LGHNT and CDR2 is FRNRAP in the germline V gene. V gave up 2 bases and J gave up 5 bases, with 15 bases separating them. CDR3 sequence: CASGLNGRARETQYF. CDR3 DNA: TGTGCTAGTGGTTTGAATGGCAGGGCCCGCGAGACCCAGTACTTC.

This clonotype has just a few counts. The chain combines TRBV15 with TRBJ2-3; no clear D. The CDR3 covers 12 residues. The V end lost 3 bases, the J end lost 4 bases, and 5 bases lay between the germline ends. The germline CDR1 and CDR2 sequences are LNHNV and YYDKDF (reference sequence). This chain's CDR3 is CATSSLPDTQYF. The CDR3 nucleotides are TGTGCCACCAGCAGCCTCCCAGATACGCAGTATTTT.

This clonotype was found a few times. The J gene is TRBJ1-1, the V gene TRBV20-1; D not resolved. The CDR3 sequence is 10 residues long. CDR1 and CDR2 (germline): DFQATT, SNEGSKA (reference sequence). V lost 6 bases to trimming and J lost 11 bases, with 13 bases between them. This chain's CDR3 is CSAGRLGAFF. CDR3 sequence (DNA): TGCAGTGCCGGTCGGTTGGGGGCTTTCTTT.

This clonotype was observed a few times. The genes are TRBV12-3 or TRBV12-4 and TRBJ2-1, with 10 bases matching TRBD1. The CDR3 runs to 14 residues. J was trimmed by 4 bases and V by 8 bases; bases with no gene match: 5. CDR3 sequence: CASVGTGVYNEQFF. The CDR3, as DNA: TGTGCCAGCGTTGGGACAGGGGTGTACAATGAGCAGTTCTTC.

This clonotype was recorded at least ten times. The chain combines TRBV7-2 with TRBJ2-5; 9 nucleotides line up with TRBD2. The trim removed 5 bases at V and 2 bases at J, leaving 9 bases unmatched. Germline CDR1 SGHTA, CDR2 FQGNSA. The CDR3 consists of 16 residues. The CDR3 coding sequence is TGTGCCAGCAGCACGAGCTTAGCGGGGGCACAAGAGACCCAGTACTTC. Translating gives CASSTSLAGAQETQYF.

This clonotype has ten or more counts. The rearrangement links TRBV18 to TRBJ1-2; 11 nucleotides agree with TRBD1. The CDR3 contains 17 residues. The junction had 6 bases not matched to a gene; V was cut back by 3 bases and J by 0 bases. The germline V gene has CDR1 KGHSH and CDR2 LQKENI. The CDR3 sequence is CASSPRTGGLPNYGYTF. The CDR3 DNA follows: TGTGCCAGCTCACCGCGGACAGGGGGCCTCCCTAACTATGGCTACACCTTC.

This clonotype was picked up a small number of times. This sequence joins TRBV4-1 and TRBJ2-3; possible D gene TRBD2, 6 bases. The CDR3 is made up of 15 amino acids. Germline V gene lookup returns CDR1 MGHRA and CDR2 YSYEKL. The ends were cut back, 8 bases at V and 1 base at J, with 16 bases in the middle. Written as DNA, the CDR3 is TGCGCCAGCGCAGCTTATAGCGGCGGCACAGATACGCAGTATTTT. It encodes CASAAYSGGTDTQYF.

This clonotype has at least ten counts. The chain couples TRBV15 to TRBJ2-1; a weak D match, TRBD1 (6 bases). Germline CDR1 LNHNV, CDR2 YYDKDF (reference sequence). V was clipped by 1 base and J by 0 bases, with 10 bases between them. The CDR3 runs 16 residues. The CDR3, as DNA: TGTGCCACCAGCAGAGCCGGGACAAGCTCCTACAATGAGCAGTTCTTC. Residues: CATSRAGTSSYNEQFF.

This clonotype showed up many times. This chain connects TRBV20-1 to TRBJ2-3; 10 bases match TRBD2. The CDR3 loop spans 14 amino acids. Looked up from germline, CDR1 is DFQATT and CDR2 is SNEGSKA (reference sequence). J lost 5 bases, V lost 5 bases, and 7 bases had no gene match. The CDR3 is CSASRLAGVDTQYF. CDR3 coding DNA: TGCAGTGCTTCGCGACTAGCGGGCGTAGATACGCAGTATTTT.

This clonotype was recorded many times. CDR3 nucleotides: TGTGCCAGCTCACCAAGGAACTCCTACAATGAGCAGTTCTTC. Residues: CASSPRNSYNEQFF. The V and J genes are TRBV18 and TRBJ2-1; unclear D gene. This CDR3 is 14 amino acids long. The V gene lost 2 bases and the J gene lost 0 bases, with 5 bases spanning the gap. Germline V gene sequence: CDR1 KGHSH, CDR2 LQKENI.

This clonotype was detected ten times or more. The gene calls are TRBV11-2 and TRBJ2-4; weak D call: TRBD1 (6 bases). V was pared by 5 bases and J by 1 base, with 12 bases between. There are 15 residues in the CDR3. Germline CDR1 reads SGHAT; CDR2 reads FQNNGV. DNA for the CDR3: TGTGCCAGCAGCATACCAGGGGAGGCCAAAAACATTCAGTACTTC. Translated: CASSIPGEAKNIQYF.

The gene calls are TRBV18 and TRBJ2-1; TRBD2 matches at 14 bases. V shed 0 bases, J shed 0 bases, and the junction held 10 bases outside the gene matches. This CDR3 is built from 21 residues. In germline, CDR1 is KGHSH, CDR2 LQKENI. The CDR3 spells CASSPPQIFGLAGGSYNEQFF. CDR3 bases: TGTGCCAGCTCACCACCTCAAATCTTCGGACTAGCGGGAGGCTCCTACAATGAGCAGTTCTTC.

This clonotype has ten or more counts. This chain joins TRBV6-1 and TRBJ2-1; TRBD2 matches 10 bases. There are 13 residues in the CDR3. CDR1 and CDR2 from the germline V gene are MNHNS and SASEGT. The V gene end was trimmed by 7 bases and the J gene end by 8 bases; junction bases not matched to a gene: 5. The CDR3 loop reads CASNLAGADEQFF. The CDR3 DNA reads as TGTGCCAGCAACCTAGCGGGAGCGGATGAGCAGTTCTTC.

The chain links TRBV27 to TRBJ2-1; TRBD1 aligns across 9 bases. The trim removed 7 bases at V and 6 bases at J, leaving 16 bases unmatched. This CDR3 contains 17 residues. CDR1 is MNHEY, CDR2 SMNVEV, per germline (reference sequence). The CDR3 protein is CASNGQGMGSTTNEQFF. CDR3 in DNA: TGTGCCAGCAATGGACAGGGGATGGGTTCGACTACCAATGAGCAGTTCTTC.

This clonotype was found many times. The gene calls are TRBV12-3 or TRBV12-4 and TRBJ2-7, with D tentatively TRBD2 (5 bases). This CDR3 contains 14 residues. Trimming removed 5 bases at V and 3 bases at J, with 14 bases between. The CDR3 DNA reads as TGTGCCAGCAGTCCCAGCGGCAACTTCTACGAGCAGTACTTC. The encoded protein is CASSPSGNFYEQYF.

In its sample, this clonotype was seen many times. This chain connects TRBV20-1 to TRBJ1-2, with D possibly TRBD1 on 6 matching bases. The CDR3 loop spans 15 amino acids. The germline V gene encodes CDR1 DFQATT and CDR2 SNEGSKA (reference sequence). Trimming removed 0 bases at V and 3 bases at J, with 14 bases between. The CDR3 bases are TGCAGTGCTAGAGATTGGGCAGGGGTTGACTATGGCTACACCTTC. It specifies CSARDWAGVDYGYTF.

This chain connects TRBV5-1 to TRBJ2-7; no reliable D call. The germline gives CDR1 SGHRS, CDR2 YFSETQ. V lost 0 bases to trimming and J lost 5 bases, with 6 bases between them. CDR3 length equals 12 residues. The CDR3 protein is CASSLAMHEQYF. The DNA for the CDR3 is TGCGCCAGCAGCTTGGCAATGCACGAGCAGTACTTC.

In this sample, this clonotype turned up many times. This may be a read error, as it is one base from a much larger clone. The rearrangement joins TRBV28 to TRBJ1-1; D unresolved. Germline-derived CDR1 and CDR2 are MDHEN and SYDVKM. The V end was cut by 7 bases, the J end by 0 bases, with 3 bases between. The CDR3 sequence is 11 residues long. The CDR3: CASNLNTEAFF. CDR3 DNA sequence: TGTGCCAGCAACCTGAACACTGAAGCTTTCTTT.

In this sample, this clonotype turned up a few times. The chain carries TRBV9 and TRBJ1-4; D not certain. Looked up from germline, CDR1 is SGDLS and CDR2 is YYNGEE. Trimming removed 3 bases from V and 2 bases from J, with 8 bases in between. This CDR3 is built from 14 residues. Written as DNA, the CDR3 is TGTGCCAGCAGCGCGGAGGGCACTAATGAAAAACTGTTTTTT. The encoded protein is CASSAEGTNEKLFF. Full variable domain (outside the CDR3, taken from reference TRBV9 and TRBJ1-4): DSGVTQTPKHLITATGQRVTLRCSPRSGDLSVYWYQQSLDQGLQFLIQYYNGEERAKGNILERFSAQQFPDLHSELNLSSLELGDSALYFCASSAEGTNEKLFFGSGTQLSVL.

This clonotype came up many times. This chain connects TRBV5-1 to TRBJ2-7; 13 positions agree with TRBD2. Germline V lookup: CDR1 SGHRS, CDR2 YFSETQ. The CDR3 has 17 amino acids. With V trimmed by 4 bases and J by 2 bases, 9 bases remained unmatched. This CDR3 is CASSHGTSGNRPYEQYF. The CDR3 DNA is TGCGCCAGCAGCCATGGGACTAGCGGGAATCGACCCTACGAGCAGTACTTC.

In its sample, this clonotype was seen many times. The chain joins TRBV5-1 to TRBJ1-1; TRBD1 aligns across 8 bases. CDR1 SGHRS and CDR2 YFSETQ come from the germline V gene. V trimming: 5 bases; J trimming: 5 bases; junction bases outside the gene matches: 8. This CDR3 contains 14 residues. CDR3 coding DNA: TGCGCCAGCAGTCCAACACAGGGGGGGACTGAAGCTTTCTTT. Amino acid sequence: CASSPTQGGTEAFF.

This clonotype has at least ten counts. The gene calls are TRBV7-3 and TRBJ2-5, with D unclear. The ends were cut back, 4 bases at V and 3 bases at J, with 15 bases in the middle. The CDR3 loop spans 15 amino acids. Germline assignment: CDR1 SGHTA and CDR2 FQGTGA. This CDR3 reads CASSSTGRPEETQYF. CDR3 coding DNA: TGTGCCAGCAGCTCGACCGGACGGCCAGAAGAGACCCAGTACTTC.

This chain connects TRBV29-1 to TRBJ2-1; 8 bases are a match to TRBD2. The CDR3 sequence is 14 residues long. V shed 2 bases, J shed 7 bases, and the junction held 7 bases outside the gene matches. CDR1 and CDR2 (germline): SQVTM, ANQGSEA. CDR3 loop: CSVEKSGRQNEQFF. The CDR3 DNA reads TGCAGCGTTGAAAAGAGCGGGAGACAAAATGAGCAGTTCTTC.

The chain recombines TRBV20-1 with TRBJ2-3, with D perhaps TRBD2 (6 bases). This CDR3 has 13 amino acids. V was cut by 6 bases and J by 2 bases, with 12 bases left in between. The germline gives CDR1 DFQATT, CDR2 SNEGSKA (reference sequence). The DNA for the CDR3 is TGCAGTGCCACAGGACTACACACAGATACGCAGTATTTT. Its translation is CSATGLHTDTQYF.

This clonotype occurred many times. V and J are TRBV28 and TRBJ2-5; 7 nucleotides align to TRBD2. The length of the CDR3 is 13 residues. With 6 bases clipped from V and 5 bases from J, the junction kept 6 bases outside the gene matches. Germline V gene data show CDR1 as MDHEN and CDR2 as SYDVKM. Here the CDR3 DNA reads TGTGCCAGCAGAACTAGCGCTGGGGAGACCCAGTACTTC. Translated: CASRTSAGETQYF. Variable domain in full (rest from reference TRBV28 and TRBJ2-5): DVKVTQSSRYLVKRTGEKVFLECVQDMDHENMFWYRQDPGLGLRLIYFSYDVKMKEKGDIPEGYSVSREKKERFSLILESASTNQTSMYLCASRTSAGETQYFGPGTRLLVL.

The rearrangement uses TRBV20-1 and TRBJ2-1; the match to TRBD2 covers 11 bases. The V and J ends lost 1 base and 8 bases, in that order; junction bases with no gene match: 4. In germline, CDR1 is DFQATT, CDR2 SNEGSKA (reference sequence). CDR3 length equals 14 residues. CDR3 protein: CSARVTSGTYEQFF. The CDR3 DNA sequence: TGCAGTGCTAGAGTGACTAGCGGGACCTATGAGCAGTTCTTC.